Listed below are T cell receptor beta chains from one sample, sequenced in a study of blood T cell repertoires in COVID-19. Measured with immunoSEQ multiplex PCR; TCRdb has only the in-frame clones, and not every one. Of some 370,000 clones in the sample, under 85% were seen once. The material sequenced was PBMCs or T cells enriched from blood (not recorded which). Every receptor here comes from a woman aged 45-65 years who had recovered from COVID-19. Each CDR3 is given with its conserved first and last residue. The D gene is left open where the match is weak. Some rows have no size entry. The others give once, few or many, or a class for an expanded clone.

V gene	clone size	D gene	J gene	CDR3 protein	CDR3 DNA
TRBV19	-	-	TRBJ1-4	CASSAGVATNEKLFF	TGTGCCAGTAGTGCGGGGGTCGCCACTAATGAAAAACTGTTTTTT
TRBV27	-	TRBD2	TRBJ2-1	CASSFTSGGAVEQFF	TGTGCCAGCAGTTTCACTAGCGGGGGGGCGGTTGAGCAGTTCTTC
TRBV9	-	TRBD1	TRBJ1-4	CASSDDRANEKLFF	TGTGCCAGCAGCGACGACAGGGCTAATGAAAAACTGTTTTTT
TRBV5-8	few	-	TRBJ1-5	CANELRGGDQPQHF	TGTGCCAACGAGTTACGGGGAGGGGATCAGCCCCAGCATTTT
TRBV7-9	-	TRBD1	TRBJ1-1	CASSLGQGLSRAFF	TGTGCCAGCAGCTTAGGACAGGGTCTTTCTAGGGCTTTCTTT
TRBV6-5	-	TRBD1	TRBJ2-3	CASSYTRTGSDTQYF	TGTGCCAGCAGTTACACTCGGACAGGATCAGATACGCAGTATTTT
TRBV4-1	few	TRBD1	TRBJ1-2	CASSPTGGGYTF	TGCGCCAGCAGCCCTACAGGGGGTGGCTACACCTTC
TRBV7-3	-	-	TRBJ2-3	CASSLRGLDTQYF	TGTGCCAGCAGCTTACGGGGGTTAGATACGCAGTATTTT
TRBV4-3	-	-	TRBJ1-4	CASSPSRVRTNEKLFF	TGCGCCAGCAGCCCTTCCCGGGTGAGGACTAATGAAAAACTGTTTTTT
TRBV12-3/TRBV12-4	few	-	TRBJ1-2	CASRLMSNYGYTF	TGTGCCAGCAGGCTGATGAGTAACTATGGCTACACCTTC
TRBV30	few	TRBD1	TRBJ2-7	CAWTGGSYEQYF	TGTGCCTGGACAGGGGGTTCCTACGAGCAGTACTTC
TRBV30	-	-	TRBJ1-5	CAWSVPGVSQPQHF	TGTGCCTGGAGTGTGCCGGGGGTGAGTCAGCCCCAGCATTTT
TRBV10-3	-	-	TRBJ2-1	CAISEGLLNNEQFF	TGTGCCATCAGTGAGGGGCTGTTAAACAATGAGCAGTTCTTC
TRBV5-6	-	-	TRBJ1-1	CASSWDGGANTEAFF	TGTGCCAGCAGCTGGGATGGAGGGGCGAACACTGAAGCTTTCTTT
TRBV19	once	-	TRBJ2-7	CASRVGGGDLSEQYF	TGTGCCAGTAGGGTGGGAGGAGGGGACCTCTCCGAGCAGTACTTC
TRBV25-1	-	-	TRBJ1-2	CASSRDNGYTF	TGTGCCAGCAGCCGGGACAATGGCTACACCTTC
TRBV27	-	TRBD2	TRBJ2-3	CASSNTGLGKDTQYF	TGTGCCAGCAGTAATACGGGACTAGGTAAAGATACGCAGTATTTT
TRBV7-3	-	TRBD1	TRBJ1-1	CASSLTGANTEAFF	TGTGCCAGCAGCTTGACAGGGGCGAACACTGAAGCTTTCTTT
TRBV18	-	TRBD1	TRBJ1-2	CASSPLPGQGKYGYTF	TGTGCCAGCTCACCCTTACCGGGACAGGGAAAGTATGGCTACACCTTC
TRBV3-1/TRBV3-2	-	-	TRBJ1-1	CASSRDVVTEAFF	TGTGCCAGCAGCCGAGACGTTGTCACTGAAGCTTTCTTT
TRBV12-3/TRBV12-4	-	-	TRBJ2-2	CASTQENTGELFF	TGTGCCAGTACCCAGGAGAACACCGGGGAGCTGTTTTTT
TRBV19	-	-	TRBJ1-5	CASSGGGGFSNQPQHF	TGTGCCAGTAGTGGGGGGGGTGGTTTTAGCAATCAGCCCCAGCATTTT
TRBV19	-	-	TRBJ1-6	CASRDSNKSSYNSPLHF	TGTGCCAGTAGGGACAGCAACAAGAGCTCCTATAATTCACCCCTCCACTTT
TRBV30	-	-	TRBJ1-1	CADTVRTEAFF	TGTGCCGACACCGTACGCACTGAAGCTTTCTTT
TRBV7-2	-	-	TRBJ2-3	CASSLALASHGDTQYF	TGTGCCAGCAGCTTAGCGCTGGCTTCCCACGGGGATACGCAGTATTTT
TRBV5-6	-	-	TRBJ1-2	CASTPGRAYGYTF	TGTGCCAGCACCCCCGGTCGTGCCTATGGCTACACCTTC